This TCR beta chain was identified during a study of blood T cells in healthy people across ages. The study's findings and limits: Diversity of TCR beta correlated strongly with naive T cell percentage.

Alongside a J-beta primer mix, a sample-barcoded 5' primer served in a second PCR lasting 7 to 11 cycles. TCRdb passed the 5' RACE reads through MiXCR, listing each CDR3 protein once. This sample has about 1,000,000 distinct CDR3 sequences, with 45% found just once. Regarding this clonotype: What it binds is unknown.

CDR3 length equals 18 residues. V lost 4 bases, J lost 6 bases, and 12 bases stayed unmatched. CDR1 and CDR2 from the germline V gene are SEHNR and FQNEAQ (reference sequence). Sequencing input: blood. This sequence originates from a woman aged 60-75 years in good health. This chain uses TRBV7-9 with TRBJ2-1; 13 positions match TRBD2. CDR3 DNA sequence: TGTGCCAGCAGCTGGGCGGCCCTATGGACTAGCGGGAGCAATGAGCAGTTCTTC. This gives the protein CASSWAALWTSGSNEQFF.